This TCR beta chain was sequenced during a study of CD8 T cells in Susac syndrome. Turning to the study itself: Active disease was present in about 6 of the sequenced Susac syndrome patients, whereas 8 or 9 of them were in remission.

Reverse transcription of 0.5 to 1 ug RNA was performed with random hexamers. The CDR3 of TCR beta was amplified by immunoSEQ multiplex PCR across 54 Vbeta and 13 Jbeta. MiXCR, applied by TCRdb to the immunoSEQ multiplex PCR reads, yields one record per CDR3 protein. The sample consists of about 240,000 distinct CDR3 sequences, almost 97% of them appearing once. Negative isolation yielded CD4+ and CD8+ T cells, and FACS enriched TEMRA cells. Material: CD4+ T cells from PBMCs. The TCR comes from a human donor with Susac syndrome.

The CDR3, as DNA: TGCGCCAGCCCAACCCTCCCAGGGGGCGAGACCCAGTACTTC. It translates to CASPTLPGGETQYF. The V call is TRBV23-1, the J call TRBJ2-5, with TRBD1 matching over 8 bases. TRBV23-1 is noted as an ORF with a role that remains uncertain. The V and J ends lost 8 bases and 5 bases, in that order; junction bases with no gene match: 10. The CDR3 totals 14 residues.